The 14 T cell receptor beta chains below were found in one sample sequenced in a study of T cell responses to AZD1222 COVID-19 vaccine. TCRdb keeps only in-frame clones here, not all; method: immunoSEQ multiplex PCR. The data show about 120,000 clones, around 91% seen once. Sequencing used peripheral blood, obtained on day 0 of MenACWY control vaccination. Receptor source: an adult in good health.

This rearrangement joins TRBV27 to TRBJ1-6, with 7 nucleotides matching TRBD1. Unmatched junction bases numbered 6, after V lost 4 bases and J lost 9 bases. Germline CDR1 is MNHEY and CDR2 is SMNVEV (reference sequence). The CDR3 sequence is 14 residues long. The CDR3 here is CASSSYRGGSPLHF. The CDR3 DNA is TGTGCCAGCAGTTCCTACAGGGGTGGTTCACCCCTCCACTTT.

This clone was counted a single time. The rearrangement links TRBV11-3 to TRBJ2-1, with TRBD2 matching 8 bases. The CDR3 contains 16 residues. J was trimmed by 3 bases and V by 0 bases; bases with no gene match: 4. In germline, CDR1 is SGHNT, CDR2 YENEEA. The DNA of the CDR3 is TGTGCCAGCAGCTTAGATAGCGGGATTGGCTACAATGAGCAGTTCTTC. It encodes CASSLDSGIGYNEQFF.

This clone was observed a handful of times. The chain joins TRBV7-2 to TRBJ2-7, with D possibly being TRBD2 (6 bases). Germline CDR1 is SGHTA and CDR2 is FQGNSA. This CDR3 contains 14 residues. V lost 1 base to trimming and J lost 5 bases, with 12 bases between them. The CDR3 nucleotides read TGTGCCAGCAGCTTAGAGGCGGGGAGCCACGAGCAGTACGTC. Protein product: CASSLEAGSHEQYV.

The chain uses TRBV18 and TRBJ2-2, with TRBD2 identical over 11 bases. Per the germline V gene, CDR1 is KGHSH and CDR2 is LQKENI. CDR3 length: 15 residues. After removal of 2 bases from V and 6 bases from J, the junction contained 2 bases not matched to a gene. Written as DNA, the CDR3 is TGTGCCAGCTCACCAGTACTAGCGGGGGCCGGGGAGCTGTTTTTT. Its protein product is CASSPVLAGAGELFF.

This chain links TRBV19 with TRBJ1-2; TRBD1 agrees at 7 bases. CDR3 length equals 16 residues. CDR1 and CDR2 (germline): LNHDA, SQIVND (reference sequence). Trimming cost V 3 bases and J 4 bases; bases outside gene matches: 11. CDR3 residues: CASSIPPGGRGYGYTF. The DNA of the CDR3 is TGTGCCAGTAGTATCCCGCCAGGGGGACGCGGCTATGGCTACACCTTC.

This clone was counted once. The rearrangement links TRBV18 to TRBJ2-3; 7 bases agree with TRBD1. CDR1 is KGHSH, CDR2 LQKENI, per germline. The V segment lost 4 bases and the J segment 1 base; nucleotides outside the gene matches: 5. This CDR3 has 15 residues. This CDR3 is CASSQGQLGTDTQYF. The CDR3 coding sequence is TGTGCCAGCTCACAGGGACAGTTGGGCACAGATACGCAGTATTTT.

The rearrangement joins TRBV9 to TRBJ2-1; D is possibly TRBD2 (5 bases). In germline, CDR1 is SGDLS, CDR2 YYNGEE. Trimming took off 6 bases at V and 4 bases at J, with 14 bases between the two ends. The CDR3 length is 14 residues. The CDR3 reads CASTGNPEYNEQFF. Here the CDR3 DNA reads TGTGCCAGCACCGGGAACCCTGAATACAATGAGCAGTTCTTC.

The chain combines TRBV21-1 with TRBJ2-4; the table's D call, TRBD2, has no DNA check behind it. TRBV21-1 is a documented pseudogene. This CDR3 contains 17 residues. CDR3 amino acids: CASSKKGAGGAKNIQYF. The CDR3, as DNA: TGTGCCAGCAGCAAGAAGGGGGCGGGAGGAGCCAAAAACATTCAGTACTTC.

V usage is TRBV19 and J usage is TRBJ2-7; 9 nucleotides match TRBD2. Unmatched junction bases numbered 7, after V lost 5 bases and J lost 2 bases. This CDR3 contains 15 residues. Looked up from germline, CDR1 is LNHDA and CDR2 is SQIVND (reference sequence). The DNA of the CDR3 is TGTGCCAGTAGTTTGAGCCTAGCGGGGACCTACGAGCAGTACTTC. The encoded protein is CASSLSLAGTYEQYF.

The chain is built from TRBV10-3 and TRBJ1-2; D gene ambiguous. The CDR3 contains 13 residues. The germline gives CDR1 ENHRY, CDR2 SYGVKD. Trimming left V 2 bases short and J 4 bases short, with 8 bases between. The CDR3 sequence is CAISELAGYGYTF. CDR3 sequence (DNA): TGTGCCATCAGTGAGCTGGCAGGCTATGGCTACACCTTC.

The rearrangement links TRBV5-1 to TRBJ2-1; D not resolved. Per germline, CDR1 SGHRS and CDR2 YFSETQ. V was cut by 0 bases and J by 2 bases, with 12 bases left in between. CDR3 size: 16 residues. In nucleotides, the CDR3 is TGCGCCAGCAGCTTGGGATTTGCGGCAACCTACAATGAGCAGTTCTTC. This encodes CASSLGFAATYNEQFF. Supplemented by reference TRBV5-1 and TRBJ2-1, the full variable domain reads KAGVTQTPRYLIKTRGQQVTLSCSPISGHRSVSWYQQTPGQGLQFLFEYFSETQRNKGNFPGRFSGRQFSNSRSEMNVSTLELGDSALYLCASSLGFAATYNEQFFGPGTRLTVL.

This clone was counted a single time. CDR3 amino acids: CATLRSSYNSPLHF. Written as DNA, the CDR3 is TGTGCCACCCTTAGAAGCTCCTATAATTCACCCCTCCACTTT. V gene TRBV28 combines with J gene TRBJ1-6; D is undetermined. Trimming took off 10 bases at V and 0 bases at J, with 10 bases between the two ends. Germline loops: CDR1 MDHEN, CDR2 SYDVKM. This CDR3 is built from 14 residues.

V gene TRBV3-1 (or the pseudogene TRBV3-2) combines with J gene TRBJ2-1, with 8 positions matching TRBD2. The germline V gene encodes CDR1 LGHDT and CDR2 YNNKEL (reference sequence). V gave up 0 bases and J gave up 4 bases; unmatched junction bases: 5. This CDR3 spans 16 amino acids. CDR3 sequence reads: CASSQDSGTSYNEQFF. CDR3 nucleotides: TGTGCCAGCAGCCAAGATTCCGGGACTAGTTACAATGAGCAGTTCTTC.

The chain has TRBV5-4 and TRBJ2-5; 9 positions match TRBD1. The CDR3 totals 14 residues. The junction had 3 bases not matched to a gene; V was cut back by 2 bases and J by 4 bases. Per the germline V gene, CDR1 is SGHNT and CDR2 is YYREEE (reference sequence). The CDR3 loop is CASSLGTGTETQYF. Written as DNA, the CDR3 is TGTGCCAGCAGCTTAGGGACAGGGACAGAGACCCAGTACTTC.